Listed below are T cell receptor beta chains from one sample, sequenced in a study of identical twins. TCRdb itself ran the 5' RACE reads through MiXCR, one entry per CDR3 protein. The repertoire holds under 400,000 distinct CDR3 sequences, with approximately 8.8% as singletons. Sequencing was performed on naive T cells sorted from blood. The origin of the receptors is a woman aged 50 to 60 in good health. CDR3s include the opening cysteine and the closing phenylalanine or tryptophan. A D gene is named only where the DNA matches it firmly. The size of a clone is reported for some rows only, either as once, few or many, or as a class for expanded clones.

j_gene: TRBJ2-1
d_gene: -
v_gene: TRBV18
abundance: many
CDR3nt: TGTGCCAGCTCACCACCGACCGCTCCACGGGGGAATGAGCAGTTCTTC
CDR3aa: CASSPPTAPRGNEQFF

j_gene: TRBJ2-3
d_gene: -
v_gene: TRBV5-1
abundance: many
CDR3nt: TGCGCCAGCAGCTTGGCCGGTCGGGGGACTAGCACAGATACGCAGTATTTT
CDR3aa: CASSLAGRGTSTDTQYF

j_gene: TRBJ2-3
d_gene: TRBD2
v_gene: TRBV11-1
abundance: many
CDR3nt: TGTGCCAGCAGCCGCGGGACTAGCGGGAGGCCGGATACGCAGTATTTT
CDR3aa: CASSRGTSGRPDTQYF

j_gene: TRBJ2-2
d_gene: -
v_gene: TRBV2
abundance: -
CDR3nt: TGTGCCAGCAGTGACTTTTTGGGGGGCACGCTGTTTTTT
CDR3aa: CASSDFLGGTLFF

j_gene: TRBJ2-1
d_gene: TRBD2
v_gene: TRBV10-3
abundance: many
CDR3nt: TGTGCCATCAGCTGGGGGGCGGGAGGGCCAAGTGAGCAGTTCTTC
CDR3aa: CAISWGAGGPSEQFF

j_gene: TRBJ2-2
d_gene: TRBD1
v_gene: TRBV29-1
abundance: -
CDR3nt: TGCAGCGTTGAAATCCAGGGGGACACCGGGGAGCTGTTTTTT
CDR3aa: CSVEIQGDTGELFF

j_gene: TRBJ1-2
d_gene: TRBD1
v_gene: TRBV14
abundance: few
CDR3nt: TGTGCCAGCAGCGATATTCCGGGACAGGGGACCGGCTACACCTTC
CDR3aa: CASSDIPGQGTGYTF

j_gene: TRBJ2-7
d_gene: -
v_gene: TRBV7-6
abundance: -
CDR3nt: TGTGCCAGCAGCTTAGTGGGAGGCCTCGAGCAGTACTTC
CDR3aa: CASSLVGGLEQYF

j_gene: TRBJ2-4
d_gene: -
v_gene: TRBV5-1
abundance: many
CDR3nt: TGCGCCAGCAGCTTGGAGGGCTCTTTAGTCAAAAACATTCAGTACTTC
CDR3aa: CASSLEGSLVKNIQYF

j_gene: TRBJ2-7
d_gene: -
v_gene: TRBV7-9
abundance: few
CDR3nt: TGTGCCAGCAGCTTGGGCGGGATGTACCTCGAGCAGTACTTC
CDR3aa: CASSLGGMYLEQYF

j_gene: TRBJ2-5
d_gene: -
v_gene: TRBV29-1
abundance: -
CDR3nt: TGCAGCGTTGACGTCAGCCAAGAGACCCAGTACTTC
CDR3aa: CSVDVSQETQYF

j_gene: TRBJ2-1
d_gene: TRBD2
v_gene: TRBV18
abundance: few
CDR3nt: TGTGCCAGCTCACCACTAGCGGGAGCCATCAATGAGCAGTTCTTC
CDR3aa: CASSPLAGAINEQFF

j_gene: TRBJ2-5
d_gene: -
v_gene: TRBV10-3
abundance: few
CDR3nt: TGTGCCACCGCGTGGGGGACCCAAGAGACCCAGTACTTC
CDR3aa: CATAWGTQETQYF

j_gene: TRBJ2-1
d_gene: TRBD2
v_gene: TRBV4-2
abundance: few
CDR3nt: TGTGCCAGCAGCCAAGAGCCTAGCGGACCCTCCTACAATGAGCAGTTCTTC
CDR3aa: CASSQEPSGPSYNEQFF

j_gene: TRBJ2-3
d_gene: -
v_gene: TRBV7-9
abundance: few
CDR3nt: TGTGCCAGCAGCTTGGGGCAGGGAGCTCCCGAGGGGACGCAGTATTTT
CDR3aa: CASSLGQGAPEGTQYF

j_gene: TRBJ1-5
d_gene: TRBD1
v_gene: TRBV27
abundance: -
CDR3nt: TGTGCCAGCAGTTTACAGGGGGCGATTCAGCCCCAGCATTTT
CDR3aa: CASSLQGAIQPQHF

j_gene: TRBJ1-2
d_gene: -
v_gene: TRBV15
abundance: many
CDR3nt: TGTGCCACCAGCAGAGCGAGAGATGGGCAAGGGAGCGGCTACACCTTC
CDR3aa: CATSRARDGQGSGYTF

j_gene: TRBJ2-3
d_gene: -
v_gene: TRBV29-1
abundance: few
CDR3nt: TGCAGCGGATTAGCGGACCTCACAGATACGCAGTATTTT
CDR3aa: CSGLADLTDTQYF

j_gene: TRBJ2-2
d_gene: TRBD2
v_gene: TRBV10-3
abundance: many
CDR3nt: TGTGCCATTCTAGCGGATGACTTGAACACCGGGGAGCTGTTTTTT
CDR3aa: CAILADDLNTGELFF

j_gene: TRBJ1-5
d_gene: -
v_gene: TRBV5-1
abundance: -
CDR3nt: TGCGCCAGCACCCGACAGGACAATCAGCCCCAGCATTTT
CDR3aa: CASTRQDNQPQHF

j_gene: TRBJ1-1
d_gene: -
v_gene: TRBV7-3
abundance: many
CDR3nt: TGTGCCAGCAGCTTACAGGGAAAACTAAACACTGAAGCTTTCTTT
CDR3aa: CASSLQGKLNTEAFF

j_gene: TRBJ2-7
d_gene: TRBD1
v_gene: TRBV5-1
abundance: -
CDR3nt: TGCGCCAGCGAGGCGACAGGGTCGGGCGAGCAGTACTTC
CDR3aa: CASEATGSGEQYF

j_gene: TRBJ1-1
d_gene: TRBD1
v_gene: TRBV6-6
abundance: once
CDR3nt: TGTGCCAGCAGACTACAGGGGGGAGGGAGCACTGAAGCTTTCTTT
CDR3aa: CASRLQGGGSTEAFF

j_gene: TRBJ2-1
d_gene: TRBD2
v_gene: TRBV18
abundance: few
CDR3nt: TGTGCCAGCTCACCAGGGGGAAAGCGGGAGGTGTTCTTC
CDR3aa: CASSPGGKREVFF

j_gene: TRBJ2-5
d_gene: TRBD2
v_gene: TRBV7-8
abundance: many
CDR3nt: TGTGCCAGCACCCAAGCGGGAGGGTGGGAGACCCAGTACTTC
CDR3aa: CASTQAGGWETQYF

j_gene: TRBJ2-1
d_gene: -
v_gene: TRBV7-9
abundance: -
CDR3nt: TGTGCCAGCAGCTTAGTGAGCGTGGGGGGCGATGAGCAGTTCTTC
CDR3aa: CASSLVSVGGDEQFF

j_gene: TRBJ2-3
d_gene: TRBD2
v_gene: TRBV20-1
abundance: many
CDR3nt: TGCAGTGCCACGGGACTAGCGGAAGGAGATACGCAGTATTTT
CDR3aa: CSATGLAEGDTQYF